One sample yielded the 15 T cell receptor beta chains listed below, sequenced in a study of T-cell reconstitution after alpha-beta-depleted transplantation in children. Unique molecular identifiers were incorporated during preparation of the TCRbeta library. TCRdb used MiXCR to reprocess the PCR reads, holding one entry per CDR3 protein. There are about 200,000 distinct CDR3 sequences in the sample; about 8.4% occur only once, and approximately 34% lies in the top ten. The source material was PBMCs, mostly from graft donor cells, sampled 360 days after TCRalphabeta/CD19-depleted stem cell transplant. These receptors all stem from a male patient aged 2-10 years who had a stem cell transplant for acute myeloid leukemia, so the T cells may come from the graft donor.

This clonotype was recorded at least ten times. The rearrangement joins TRBV20-1 to TRBJ2-1; the D is unclear. Germline CDR1 reads DFQATT; CDR2 reads SNEGSKA (reference sequence). This CDR3 spans 13 amino acids. Trimming stripped 4 bases from V and 3 bases from J, with 10 bases between. The CDR3 DNA reads TGCAGTGCTACCCTTTGGGACTACAATGAGCAGTTCTTC. The encoded protein is CSATLWDYNEQFF.

V is TRBV20-1 and J is TRBJ2-7; 7 nucleotides line up with TRBD1. Germline V gives CDR1 DFQATT, CDR2 SNEGSKA (reference sequence). The CDR3 runs to 14 residues. After removal of 6 bases from V and 2 bases from J, the junction contained 10 bases not matched to a gene. The CDR3 protein is CSAGRDSLAYEQYF. The CDR3 bases are TGCAGTGCAGGCAGGGACAGTCTCGCCTACGAGCAGTACTTC.

On this clonotype: An end of the junction does not agree with germline; a read error may underlie this. The CDR3 loop reads CDSSLSSGRANEQFF. The DNA for the CDR3 is TGTGACAGCAGCTTATCGAGCGGGAGAGCAAATGAGCAGTTCTTC. The chain couples TRBV11-1 to TRBJ2-1, with 8 bases fitting TRBD2. Germline CDR1 SGHAT, CDR2 FQDESV (reference sequence). The CDR3 is 15 amino acids.

This clonotype was detected only a few times. The chain joins TRBV6-2 or TRBV6-3 to TRBJ2-1; TRBD2 aligns across 7 bases. Looked up from germline, CDR1 is MNHEY and CDR2 is SVGEGT. The CDR3 sequence is 16 residues long. J was trimmed by 0 bases and V by 4 bases; bases with no gene match: 6. CDR3 nucleotides: TGTGCCAGCAGTTGGTGCGGGAGAGCCTCCTACAATGAGCAGTTCTTC. It is translated as CASSWCGRASYNEQFF.

This clonotype was detected ten times or more. The gene calls are TRBV3-1 and TRBJ2-1, with 9 bases identical to TRBD2. CDR3 size: 15 residues. CDR1 and CDR2 (germline): LGHDT, YNNKEL (reference sequence). After removal of 6 bases from V and 0 bases from J, the junction contained 3 bases not matched to a gene. CDR3 in amino acids: CASRLAGSSYNEQFF. The CDR3 nucleotides read TGTGCCAGCAGGCTAGCGGGAAGCTCCTACAATGAGCAGTTCTTC.

This chain joins TRBV7-2 and TRBJ1-2, with a possible D match to TRBD1 (6 bases). Germline values: CDR1 SGHTA, CDR2 FQGNSA. CDR3 length equals 14 residues. V lost 5 bases and J lost 4, with 14 bases in between. The DNA for the CDR3 is TGTGCCAGCAGCAGAAGACAGGCGAGCTATGGCTACACCTTC. Protein: CASSRRQASYGYTF.

The chain links TRBV2 to TRBJ2-7; tentatively, D is TRBD1 (5 bases). The germline V gene has CDR1 SNHLY and CDR2 FYNNEI. The CDR3 is 15 amino acids. V lost 7 bases and J 4 bases, leaving 20 bases between the germline ends. DNA of the CDR3: TGTGCCAGCATCCCCGAGGTAGTCTCAGGGTACGAGCAGTACTTC. It codes for CASIPEVVSGYEQYF.

On this clonotype: This may come from a read error, since a much larger clone is one base off. The CDR3 DNA is TGTGCCAGCGTCGAAGTCGCGAACACCGGGGAGCTGTTTTTT. It codes for CASVEVANTGELFF. The chain couples TRBV6-1 to TRBJ2-2; D is unclear. CDR3 size: 14 residues. Germline CDR1 MNHNS, CDR2 SASEGT. The germline V and J ends were trimmed by 8 bases and 0 bases, with 10 bases remaining between them.

This chain joins TRBV12-3 or TRBV12-4 and TRBJ2-1; 14 nucleotides match TRBD2. CDR3 length: 17 amino acids. After removal of 1 base from V and 9 bases from J, the junction contained 8 bases not matched to a gene. DNA for the CDR3: TGTGCCAGCAGTTTAGGCAGACTAGCGGGGGGGCTGGTTGAGCAGTTCTTC. Residues: CASSLGRLAGGLVEQFF.

This clonotype was seen repeatedly, ten times or more. The V and J genes are TRBV15 and TRBJ2-1; 7 positions match TRBD2. Unmatched junction bases numbered 7, after V lost 2 bases and J lost 6 bases. Germline V gene data show CDR1 as LNHNV and CDR2 as YYDKDF (reference sequence). CDR3 size: 15 residues. Here the CDR3 reads CATSRRGLVGNEQFF. In nucleotides, the CDR3 is TGTGCCACCAGCAGACGCGGACTAGTGGGCAATGAGCAGTTCTTC.

The J gene is TRBJ1-1, the V gene TRBV11-2; D might be TRBD1 (6 bases). This CDR3 contains 15 residues. Per the germline V gene, CDR1 is SGHAT and CDR2 is FQNNGV. V lost 5 bases, J lost 0 bases, and 13 bases lay in between. CDR3 protein: CASSPLTGMNTEAFF. In DNA, the CDR3 is TGTGCCAGCAGCCCGTTAACAGGGATGAACACTGAAGCTTTCTTT.

The chain has TRBV5-1 and TRBJ2-5; 12 bases line up with TRBD2. V lost 6 bases to trimming and J lost 1 base; unmatched junction nucleotides: 7. CDR3 length: 16 residues. Germline lookup yields CDR1 SGHRS and CDR2 YFSETQ. CDR3 residues: CASTLPGLAGQETQYF. Written as DNA, the CDR3 is TGCGCCAGCACACTTCCGGGACTAGCGGGCCAAGAGACCCAGTACTTC.

The table lists this clonotype with a few counts. V usage is TRBV20-1 and J usage is TRBJ2-7; either TRBD1 or TRBD2 may fit D (5 bases each). Looked up from germline, CDR1 is DFQATT and CDR2 is SNEGSKA (reference sequence). The V end was cut by 7 bases, the J end by 2 bases, with 15 bases between. CDR3 length: 13 residues. CDR3 DNA: TGCAGTGTTAAGCCGGGACCCACCTACGAGCAGTACTTC. Translation gives CSVKPGPTYEQYF.

The chain has TRBV3-1 and TRBJ2-7; D tentatively fits TRBD1 or TRBD2 (5 bases each). CDR3 length: 17 amino acids. Germline CDR1 is LGHDT and CDR2 is YNNKEL (reference sequence). V shed 0 bases and J shed 5 bases, with 20 bases lying between them. CDR3 sequence: CASSQDCLLRGFHEQYV. CDR3 DNA sequence: TGTGCCAGCAGCCAAGATTGTCTATTGAGGGGTTTCCACGAGCAGTACGTC.

This clonotype has only a few counts. The genes are TRBV7-6 and TRBJ2-3; 13 bases are shared with TRBD2. The CDR3 covers 16 residues. V trimming: 5 bases; J trimming: 4 bases; junction bases outside the gene matches: 6. CDR1 and CDR2 from the germline V gene are SGHVS and FNYEAQ. The CDR3 loop is CASSPGTSGVPDTQYF. CDR3 sequence (DNA): TGTGCCAGCAGCCCAGGGACTAGCGGGGTTCCAGATACGCAGTATTTT.